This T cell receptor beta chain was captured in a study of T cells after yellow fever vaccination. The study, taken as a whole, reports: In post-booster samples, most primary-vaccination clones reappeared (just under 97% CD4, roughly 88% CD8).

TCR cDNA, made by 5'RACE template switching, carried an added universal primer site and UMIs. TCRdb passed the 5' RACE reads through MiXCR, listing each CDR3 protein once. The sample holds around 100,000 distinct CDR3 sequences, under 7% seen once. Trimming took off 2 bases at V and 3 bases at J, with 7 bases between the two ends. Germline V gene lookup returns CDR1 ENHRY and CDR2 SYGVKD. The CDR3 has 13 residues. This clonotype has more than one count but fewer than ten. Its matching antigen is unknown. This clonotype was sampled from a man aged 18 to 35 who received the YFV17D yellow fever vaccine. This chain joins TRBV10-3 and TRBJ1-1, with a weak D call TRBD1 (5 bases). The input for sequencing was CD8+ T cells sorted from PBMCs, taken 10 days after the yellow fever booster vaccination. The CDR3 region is CAISETGDTEAFF. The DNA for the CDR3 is TGTGCCATCAGTGAGACAGGTGACACTGAAGCTTTCTTT.